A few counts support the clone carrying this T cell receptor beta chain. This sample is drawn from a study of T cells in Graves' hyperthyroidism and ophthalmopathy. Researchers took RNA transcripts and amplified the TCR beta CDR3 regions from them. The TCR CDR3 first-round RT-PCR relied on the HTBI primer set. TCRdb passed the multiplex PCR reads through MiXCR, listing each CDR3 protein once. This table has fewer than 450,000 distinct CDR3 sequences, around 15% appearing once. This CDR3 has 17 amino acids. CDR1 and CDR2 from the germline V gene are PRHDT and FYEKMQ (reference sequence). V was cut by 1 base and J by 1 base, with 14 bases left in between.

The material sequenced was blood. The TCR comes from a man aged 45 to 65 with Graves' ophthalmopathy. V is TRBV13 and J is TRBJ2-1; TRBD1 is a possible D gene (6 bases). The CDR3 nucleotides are TGTGCCAGCAGCTTAGAGGGTCAGGGGTATTCCTACAATGAGCAGTTCTTC. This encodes CASSLEGQGYSYNEQFF.